This T cell receptor (beta chain) was observed in a study of blood T cell repertoires in COVID-19. In the study overall: Collection of acute and convalescent COVID-19 samples took place in the United States, Italy and Spain.

The CDR3 sequence is 16 residues long. In germline, CDR1 is SGHRS, CDR2 YFSETQ. J gave up 5 bases and V 4 bases, and 11 bases lay outside the gene matches. How the authors handled the data: Amplification of reference gene primers provided the estimated nucleated cell counts. Sequencing used immunoSEQ multiplex PCR; TCRdb keeps in-frame clones, though not all of them. V, J and clone size are taken as reported in that table, and D and trimming were inferred from the DNA itself. The profile shows around 460,000 clones, roughly 90% of them singletons. This clone was found once. The specimen was peripheral blood. This receptor was identified in a man between 18 and 35 years old with COVID-19, enrolled during active disease. J is TRBJ2-1 and V is TRBV5-1; 8 nucleotides match TRBD1. The CDR3 protein is CASSHPQGQVNNEQFF. CDR3 nucleotides: TGCGCCAGCAGCCACCCCCAGGGACAGGTAAACAATGAGCAGTTCTTC.